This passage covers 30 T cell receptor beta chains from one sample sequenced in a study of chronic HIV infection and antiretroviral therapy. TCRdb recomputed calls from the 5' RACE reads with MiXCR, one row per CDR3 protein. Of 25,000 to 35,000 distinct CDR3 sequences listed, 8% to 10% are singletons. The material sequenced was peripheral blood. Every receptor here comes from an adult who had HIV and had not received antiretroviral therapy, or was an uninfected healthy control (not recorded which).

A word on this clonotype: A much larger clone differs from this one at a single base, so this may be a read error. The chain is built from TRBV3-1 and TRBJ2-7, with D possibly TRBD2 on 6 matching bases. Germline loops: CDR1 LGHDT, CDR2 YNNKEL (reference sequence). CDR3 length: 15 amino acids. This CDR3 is CASSPAGQWAGEQNF. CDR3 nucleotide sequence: TGTGCCAGCAGCCCGGCGGGGCAGTGGGCTGGGGAGCAGAACTTC.

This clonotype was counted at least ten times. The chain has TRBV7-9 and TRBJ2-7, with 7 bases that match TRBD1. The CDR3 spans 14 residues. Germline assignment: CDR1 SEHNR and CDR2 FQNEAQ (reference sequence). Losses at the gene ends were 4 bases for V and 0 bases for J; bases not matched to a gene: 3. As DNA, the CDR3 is TGTGCCAGCAGCTGGGGGACAGACTCCTACGAGCAGTACTTC. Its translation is CASSWGTDSYEQYF.

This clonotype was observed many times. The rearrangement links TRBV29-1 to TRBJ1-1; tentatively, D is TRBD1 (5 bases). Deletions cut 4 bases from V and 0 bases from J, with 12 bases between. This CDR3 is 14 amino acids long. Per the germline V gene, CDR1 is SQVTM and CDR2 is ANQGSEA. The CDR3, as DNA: TGCAGCGTTGGGGGGGTGGGTATGAACACTGAAGCTTTCTTT. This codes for CSVGGVGMNTEAFF.

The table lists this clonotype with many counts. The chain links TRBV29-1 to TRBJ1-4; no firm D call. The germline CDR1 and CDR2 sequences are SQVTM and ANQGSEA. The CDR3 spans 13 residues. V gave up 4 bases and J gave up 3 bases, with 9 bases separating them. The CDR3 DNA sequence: TGCAGCGTTGTGTCCCGGGCTAATGAAAAACTGTTTTTT. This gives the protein CSVVSRANEKLFF.

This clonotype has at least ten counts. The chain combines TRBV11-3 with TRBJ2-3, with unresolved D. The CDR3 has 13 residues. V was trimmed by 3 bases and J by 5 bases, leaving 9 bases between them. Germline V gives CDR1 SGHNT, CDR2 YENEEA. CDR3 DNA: TGTGCCAGCAGCTTCGCGGAAGGAGATACGCAGTATTTT. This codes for CASSFAEGDTQYF.

The DNA for the CDR3 is TGTGCCAGCAGCAAAGGTGCCAGGAATAATTCACCCCTCCACTTT. This sequence encodes CASSKGARNNSPLHF. The genes are TRBV21-1 and TRBJ1-6. TRBV21-1 is noted as a pseudogene. The CDR3 is 15 residues long.

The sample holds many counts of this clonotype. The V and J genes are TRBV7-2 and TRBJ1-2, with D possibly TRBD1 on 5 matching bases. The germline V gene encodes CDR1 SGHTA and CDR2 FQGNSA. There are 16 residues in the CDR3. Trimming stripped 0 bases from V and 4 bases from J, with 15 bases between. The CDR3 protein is CASSLAPGRVFYGYTF. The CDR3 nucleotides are TGTGCCAGCAGCTTAGCCCCGGGCAGGGTTTTCTATGGCTACACCTTC.

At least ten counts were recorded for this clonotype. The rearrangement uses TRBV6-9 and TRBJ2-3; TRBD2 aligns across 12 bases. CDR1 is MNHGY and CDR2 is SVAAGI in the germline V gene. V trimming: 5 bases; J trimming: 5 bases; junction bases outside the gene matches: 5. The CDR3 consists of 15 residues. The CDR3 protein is CASSTLTSGRDTQYF. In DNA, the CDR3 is TGTGCCAGCAGTACCCTGACTAGCGGGAGAGATACGCAGTATTTT.

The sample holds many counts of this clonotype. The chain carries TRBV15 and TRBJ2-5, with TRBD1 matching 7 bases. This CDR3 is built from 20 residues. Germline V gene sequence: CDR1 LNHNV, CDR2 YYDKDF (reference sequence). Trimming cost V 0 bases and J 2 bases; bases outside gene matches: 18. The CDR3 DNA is TGTGCCACCAGCAGAGATCTGCGGACAGGTTATCCTCCGACACAAGAGACCCAGTACTTC. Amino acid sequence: CATSRDLRTGYPPTQETQYF.

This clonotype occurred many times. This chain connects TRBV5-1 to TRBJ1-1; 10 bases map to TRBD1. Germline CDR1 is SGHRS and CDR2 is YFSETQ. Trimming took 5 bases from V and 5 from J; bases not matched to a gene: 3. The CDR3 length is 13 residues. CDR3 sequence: CASRTGGDTEAFF. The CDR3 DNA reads TGCGCCAGCAGGACAGGGGGCGATACTGAAGCTTTCTTT.

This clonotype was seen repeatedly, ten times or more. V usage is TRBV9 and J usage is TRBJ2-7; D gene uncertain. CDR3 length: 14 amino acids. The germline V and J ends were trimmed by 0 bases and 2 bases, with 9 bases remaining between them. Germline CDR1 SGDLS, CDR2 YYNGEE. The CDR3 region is CASSVGVGTYEQYF. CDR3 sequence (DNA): TGTGCCAGCAGCGTAGGGGTAGGTACCTACGAGCAGTACTTC.

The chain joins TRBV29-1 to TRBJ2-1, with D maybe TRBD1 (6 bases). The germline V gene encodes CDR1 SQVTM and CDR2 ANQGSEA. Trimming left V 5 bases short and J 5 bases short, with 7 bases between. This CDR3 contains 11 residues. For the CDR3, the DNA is TGCAGCGTTCACAGGGACAATGAGCAGTTCTTC. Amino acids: CSVHRDNEQFF.

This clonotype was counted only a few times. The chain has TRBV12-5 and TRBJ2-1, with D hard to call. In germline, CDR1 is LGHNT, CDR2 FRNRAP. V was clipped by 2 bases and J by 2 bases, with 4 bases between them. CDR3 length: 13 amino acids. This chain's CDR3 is CASGLKPYNEQFF. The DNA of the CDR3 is TGTGCTAGTGGTTTGAAGCCCTACAATGAGCAGTTCTTC.

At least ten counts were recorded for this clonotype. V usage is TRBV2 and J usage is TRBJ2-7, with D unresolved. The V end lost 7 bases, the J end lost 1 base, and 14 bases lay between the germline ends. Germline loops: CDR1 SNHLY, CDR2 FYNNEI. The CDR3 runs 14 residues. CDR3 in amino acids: CASMDPGPSYEQYF. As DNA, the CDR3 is TGTGCCAGCATGGATCCCGGCCCATCCTACGAGCAGTACTTC.

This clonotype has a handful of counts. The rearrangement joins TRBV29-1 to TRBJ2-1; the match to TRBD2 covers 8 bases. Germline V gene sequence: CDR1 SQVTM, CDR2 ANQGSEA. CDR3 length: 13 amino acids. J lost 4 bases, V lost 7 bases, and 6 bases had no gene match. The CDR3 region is CSGVAGRYNEQFF. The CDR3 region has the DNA TGCAGCGGAGTAGCGGGACGGTACAATGAGCAGTTCTTC.

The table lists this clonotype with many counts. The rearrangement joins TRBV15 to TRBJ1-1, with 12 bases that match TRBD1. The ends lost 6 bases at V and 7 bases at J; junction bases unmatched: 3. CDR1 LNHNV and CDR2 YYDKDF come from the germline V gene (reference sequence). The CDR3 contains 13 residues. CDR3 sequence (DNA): TGTGCCACCAGGGGACAGGGGGCCAATGAAGCTTTCTTT. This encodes CATRGQGANEAFF. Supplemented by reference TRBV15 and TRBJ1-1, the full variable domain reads DAMVIQNPRYQVTQFGKPVTLSCSQTLNHNVMYWYQQKSSQAPKLLFHYYDKDFNNEADTPDNFQSRRPNTSFCFLDIRSPGLGDTAMYLCATRGQGANEAFFGQGTRLTVV.

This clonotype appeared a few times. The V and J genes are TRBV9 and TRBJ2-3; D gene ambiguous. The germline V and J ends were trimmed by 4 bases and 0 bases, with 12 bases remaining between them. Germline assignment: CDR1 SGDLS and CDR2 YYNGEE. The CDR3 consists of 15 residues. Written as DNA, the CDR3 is TGTGCCAGCAGCCCAAGACTGACTAGCACAGATACGCAGTATTTT. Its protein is CASSPRLTSTDTQYF. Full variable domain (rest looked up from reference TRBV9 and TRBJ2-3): DSGVTQTPKHLITATGQRVTLRCSPRSGDLSVYWYQQSLDQGLQFLIQYYNGEERAKGNILERFSAQQFPDLHSELNLSSLELGDSALYFCASSPRLTSTDTQYFGPGTRLTVL.

CDR3 protein: CASSTLGDTQYF. CDR3 bases: TGTGCCAGCAGCACCCTGGGAGATACGCAGTATTTT. This chain uses TRBV21-1 with TRBJ2-3; the table assigns TRBD1, which was not confirmed against the DNA. TRBV21-1 is a recognized pseudogene. This CDR3 is built from 12 residues.

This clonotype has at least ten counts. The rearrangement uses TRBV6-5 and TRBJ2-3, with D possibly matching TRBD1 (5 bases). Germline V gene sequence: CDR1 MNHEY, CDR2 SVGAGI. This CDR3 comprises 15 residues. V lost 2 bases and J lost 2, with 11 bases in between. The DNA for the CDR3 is TGTGCCAGCAGTTACCAGGGATCCTACACAGATACGCAGTATTTT. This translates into CASSYQGSYTDTQYF.

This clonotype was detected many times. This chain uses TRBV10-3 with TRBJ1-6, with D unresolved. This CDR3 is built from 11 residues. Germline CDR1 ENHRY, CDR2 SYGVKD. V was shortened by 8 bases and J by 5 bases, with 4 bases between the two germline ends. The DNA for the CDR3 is TGTGCCATCGGGGATAATTCACCCCTCCACTTT. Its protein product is CAIGDNSPLHF.

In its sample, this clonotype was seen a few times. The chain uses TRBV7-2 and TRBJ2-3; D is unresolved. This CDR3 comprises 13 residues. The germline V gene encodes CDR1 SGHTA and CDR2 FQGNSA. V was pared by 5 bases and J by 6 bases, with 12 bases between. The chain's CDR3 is CASSRSWVDTQYF. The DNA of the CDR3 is TGTGCCAGCAGCCGCTCGTGGGTTGATACGCAGTATTTT.

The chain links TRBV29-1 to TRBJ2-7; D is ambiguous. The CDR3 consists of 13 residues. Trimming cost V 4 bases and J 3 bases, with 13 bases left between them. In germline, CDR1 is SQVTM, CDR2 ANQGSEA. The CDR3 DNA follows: TGCAGCGTTGGGGTAGGGCCCCTCTACGAGCAGTACTTC. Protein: CSVGVGPLYEQYF.

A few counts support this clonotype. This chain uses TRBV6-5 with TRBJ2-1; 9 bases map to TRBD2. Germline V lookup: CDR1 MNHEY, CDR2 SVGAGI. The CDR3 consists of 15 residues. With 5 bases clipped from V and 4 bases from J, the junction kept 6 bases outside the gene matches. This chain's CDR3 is CASSISGSIYNEQFF. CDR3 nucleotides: TGTGCCAGCAGTATTAGCGGGAGTATATACAATGAGCAGTTCTTC.

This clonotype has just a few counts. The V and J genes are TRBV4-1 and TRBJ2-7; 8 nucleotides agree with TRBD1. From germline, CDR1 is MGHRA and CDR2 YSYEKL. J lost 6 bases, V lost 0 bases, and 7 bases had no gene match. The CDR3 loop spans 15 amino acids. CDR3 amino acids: CASSQEGTGAFEQYF. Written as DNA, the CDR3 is TGCGCCAGCAGCCAAGAGGGGACAGGAGCGTTCGAGCAGTACTTC.

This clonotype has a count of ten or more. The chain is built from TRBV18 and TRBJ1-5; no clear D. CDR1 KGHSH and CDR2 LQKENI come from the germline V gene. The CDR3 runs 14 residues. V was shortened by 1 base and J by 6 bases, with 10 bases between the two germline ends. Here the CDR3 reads CASSPQGGIQPQHF. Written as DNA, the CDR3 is TGTGCCAGCTCACCACAGGGAGGGATTCAGCCCCAGCATTTT.

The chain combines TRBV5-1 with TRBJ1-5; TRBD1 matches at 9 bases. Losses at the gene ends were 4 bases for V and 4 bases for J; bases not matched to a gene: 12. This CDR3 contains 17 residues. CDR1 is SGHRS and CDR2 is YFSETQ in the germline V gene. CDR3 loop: CASSPGTGPSSNQPQHF. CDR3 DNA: TGCGCCAGCAGCCCTGGGACAGGGCCCTCCTCTAATCAGCCCCAGCATTTT.

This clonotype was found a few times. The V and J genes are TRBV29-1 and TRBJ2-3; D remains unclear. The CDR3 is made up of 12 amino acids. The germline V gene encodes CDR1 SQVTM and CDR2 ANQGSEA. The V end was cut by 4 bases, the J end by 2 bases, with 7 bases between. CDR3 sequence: CSVADYTDTQYF. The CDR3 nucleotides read TGCAGCGTTGCGGATTACACAGATACGCAGTATTTT.

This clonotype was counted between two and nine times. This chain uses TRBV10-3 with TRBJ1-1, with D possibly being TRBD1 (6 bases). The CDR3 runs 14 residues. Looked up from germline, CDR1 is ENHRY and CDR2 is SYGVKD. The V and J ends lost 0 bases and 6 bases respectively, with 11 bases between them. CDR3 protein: CAISESGGRAEAFF. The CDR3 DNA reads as TGTGCCATCAGTGAGTCGGGGGGGCGCGCTGAAGCTTTCTTT.

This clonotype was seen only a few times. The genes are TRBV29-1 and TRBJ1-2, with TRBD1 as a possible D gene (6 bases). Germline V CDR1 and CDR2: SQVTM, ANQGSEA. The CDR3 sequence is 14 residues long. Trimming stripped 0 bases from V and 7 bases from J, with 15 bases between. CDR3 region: CSVEDRLGAGGYTF. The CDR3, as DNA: TGCAGCGTTGAAGATCGTCTGGGGGCGGGTGGCTACACCTTC.

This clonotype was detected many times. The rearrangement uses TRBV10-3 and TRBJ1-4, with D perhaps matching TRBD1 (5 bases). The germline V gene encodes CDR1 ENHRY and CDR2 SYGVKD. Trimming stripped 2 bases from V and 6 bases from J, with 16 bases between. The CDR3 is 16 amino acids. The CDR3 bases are TGTGCCATCAGTGAGGAAGGGGCCCAGGCTGATGAAAAACTGTTTTTT. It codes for CAISEEGAQADEKLFF.